This TCR beta chain is from a study of blood T cell repertoires in COVID-19. Study in general: The United States, Italy and Spain provided the acute and convalescent COVID-19 samples. Sources were T cells, B-cell-depleted T cells, or PBMCs; the material itself was cDNA or gDNA.

In germline, CDR1 is MNHNS, CDR2 SASEGT. This CDR3 has 16 residues. The trim removed 4 bases at V and 3 bases at J, leaving 7 bases unmatched. Clones were sequenced by immunoSEQ multiplex PCR, and TCRdb holds only the in-frame ones, with some missing. Counted here are 100,000 to 150,000 clones, roughly nine tenths occurring once; the ten biggest clones make up roughly 7.9%. The J gene is TRBJ2-1, the V gene TRBV6-1; TRBD1 aligns across 9 bases. Sample: peripheral blood. This sequence originates from a man between 65 and 85 years old who had recovered from COVID-19. CDR3 nucleotides: TGTGCCAGCAGTGGGGACAGGGCGCTCGGCTACAATGAGCAGTTCTTC. Translating gives CASSGDRALGYNEQFF.